The TCR beta chain described here comes from a study of shared clonotypes between healthy human individuals. The CDR3 is 13 amino acids. Germline lookup yields CDR1 LNHNV and CDR2 YYDKDF (reference sequence). The V end was cut by 5 bases, the J end by 2 bases, with 8 bases between. The table came from immunoSEQ multiplex PCR; TCRdb's copy has only in-frame clones and leaves some out. The table lists about 2.2 million clones, around 93% of them singletons. The naive CD8 fraction comprised CD45RO-negative cells positively selected for CCR7 and excluded terminally differentiated effector memory CD45RA+ cells.

V is TRBV15 and J is TRBJ2-3; D is undetermined. This clonotype originated in a man aged 18 to 30 in good health. Some clones in this sample may be carry-over from other donors' samples. The sequencing input was naive CD8+ T cells from PBMCs. The CDR3 region has the DNA TGTGCCACCAGCGGAATCTTCACAGATACGCAGTATTTT. Translated, it gives CATSGIFTDTQYF.